This T cell receptor beta chain was sequenced for a study of patients and donors after allogeneic stem cell transplantation. The sample holds a few counts of this clonotype. Via MiXCR, TCRdb re-called the RT-PCR reads, giving one row per CDR3 protein. The sample holds over 150,000 distinct CDR3 sequences; 41% are singletons and the top ten take about 35%. The V segment lost 1 base and the J segment 1 base; nucleotides outside the gene matches: 6. CDR1 DFQATT and CDR2 SNEGSKA come from the germline V gene (reference sequence). The CDR3 contains 15 residues. Sequenced input: blood, either unsorted or a sorted T cell fraction (not recorded which). The chain links TRBV20-1 to TRBJ1-1, with 7 bases fitting TRBD1. The receptor comes from a human donor who was either an allogeneic HSCT recipient or a stem cell or donor lymphocyte infusion donor (not recorded which). It is not recorded whose cells these are; they may come from a transplant donor. The CDR3 sequence is CSARVGGLQNTEAFF. DNA for the CDR3: TGCAGTGCTAGAGTAGGGGGCCTTCAGAACACTGAAGCTTTCTTT.